This T cell receptor (beta chain) was obtained from a study of cytomegalovirus exposure and HLA in healthy donors. General study findings and limits: TCR beta chains associated with HLA were, in a later analysis, more clonally expanded than equally common others. Across donors, presence/absence analyses took sequencing depth to be roughly uniform. The listing of roughly 160 TCR beta chains classed them as cytomegalovirus-associated. Earlier analysis yielded a pattern in which most TCR beta V segments were productive about 90% or about 30% of the time.

Worth noting for this clone: Its antigen is undetermined.

Germline CDR1 MGHRA, CDR2 YSYEKL. Trimming cost V 1 base and J 1 base, with 18 bases left between them. This CDR3 region has 18 residues. Vbeta (60) and Jbeta (13) primers were used in the PCR. Libraries were prepared by immunoSEQ multiplex PCR; TCRdb keeps only in-frame clonotypes and omits some of them. The sample has around 130,000 clones, about 73% seen once. The source of this sequence is a woman in her forties in good health and CMV-seropositive. The chain couples TRBV4-1 to TRBJ2-3; D may be TRBD2 (6 bases). Sequencing was carried out using PBMCs. CDR3 coding DNA: TGCGCCAGCAGCCAAGTTGGGTTCGGGACGGGAGGCACAGATACGCAGTATTTT. The encoded protein is CASSQVGFGTGGTDTQYF.